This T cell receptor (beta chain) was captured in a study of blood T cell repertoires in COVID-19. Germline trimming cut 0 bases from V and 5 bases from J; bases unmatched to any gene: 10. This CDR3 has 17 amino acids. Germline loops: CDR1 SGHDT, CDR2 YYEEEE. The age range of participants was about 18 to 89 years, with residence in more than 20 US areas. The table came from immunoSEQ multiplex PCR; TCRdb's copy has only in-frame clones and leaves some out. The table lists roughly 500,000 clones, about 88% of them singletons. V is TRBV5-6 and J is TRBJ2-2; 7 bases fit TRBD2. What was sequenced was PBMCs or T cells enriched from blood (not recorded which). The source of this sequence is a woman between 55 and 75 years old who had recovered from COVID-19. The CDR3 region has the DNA TGTGCCAGCAGCTTGGCCGGGAGGCGGGGACCTACCGGGGAGCTGTTTTTT. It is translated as CASSLAGRRGPTGELFF.